Sequencing of this TCR beta chain was carried out in a study of cytomegalovirus exposure and HLA in healthy donors. This CDR3 has 15 residues. Trimming cost V 3 bases and J 3 bases, with 16 bases left between them. Germline-derived CDR1 and CDR2 are SGHRS and YFSETQ. Study-level findings and limits: In a later analysis, TCR beta V- and J-gene trimming showed a link to a missense DCLRE1C variant. Later analysis suggested most CMV-associated TCR beta chains were HLA-restricted.

Note on this clone: Its antigen remains unknown.

The PCR was carried out with 60 Vbeta primers and 13 Jbeta primers. The protocol was immunoSEQ multiplex PCR, while the TCRdb copy is restricted to in-frame clones and leaves out a portion. The sample records roughly 140,000 clones, under 70% being singletons. Sequencing was carried out using PBMCs. This TCR derives from a woman between 25 and 40 years old in good health and CMV-seropositive. This chain connects TRBV5-1 to TRBJ2-7; possibly TRBD2 for D (5 bases). The CDR3 DNA sequence: TGCGCCAGCAGCTCCGGGGATCAGGCCTTCTACGAGCAGTACTTC. This encodes CASSSGDQAFYEQYF. Full variable domain (rest looked up from reference TRBV5-1 and TRBJ2-7): KAGVTQTPRYLIKTRGQQVTLSCSPISGHRSVSWYQQTPGQGLQFLFEYFSETQRNKGNFPGRFSGRQFSNSRSEMNVSTLELGDSALYLCASSSGDQAFYEQYFGPGTRLTVT.